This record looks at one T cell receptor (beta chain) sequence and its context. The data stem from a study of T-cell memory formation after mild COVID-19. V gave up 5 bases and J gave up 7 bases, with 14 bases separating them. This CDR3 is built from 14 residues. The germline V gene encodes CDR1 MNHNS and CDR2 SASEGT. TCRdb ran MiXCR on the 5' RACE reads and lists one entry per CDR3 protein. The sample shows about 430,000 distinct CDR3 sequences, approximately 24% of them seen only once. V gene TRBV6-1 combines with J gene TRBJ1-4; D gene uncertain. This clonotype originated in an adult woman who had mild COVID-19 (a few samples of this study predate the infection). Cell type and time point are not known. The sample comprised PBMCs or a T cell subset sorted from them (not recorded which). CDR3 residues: CASSFTKRGEKLFF. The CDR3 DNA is TGTGCCAGCAGTTTCACAAAGCGGGGTGAAAAACTGTTTTTT.